The rows below give T cell receptor beta chains drawn from one sample of a study of T-cell reconstitution after alpha-beta-depleted transplantation in children. Via MiXCR, TCRdb re-called the PCR reads, giving one row per CDR3 protein. The sample records about 580,000 distinct CDR3 sequences, around 23% being singletons. The specimen comprised PBMCs, mostly from graft donor cells, sampled 360 days after TCRalphabeta/CD19-depleted stem cell transplant. These receptors all stem from a boy under two years old who had a stem cell transplant for acute myeloid leukemia, so the T cells may come from the graft donor. CDR3s include the opening cysteine and the closing phenylalanine or tryptophan. A D gene is named only where the DNA matches it firmly. Part of the rows lack a size; the others show once, few, many or a class for expanded clones.

CDR3aa	CDR3nt	j_gene	abundance	v_gene	d_gene	len
CASSFLRVSNQPQHF	TGTGCCAGCAGCTTCCTTCGGGTTAGCAATCAGCCCCAGCATTTT	TRBJ1-5	NA	TRBV6-2/TRBV6-3	NA	15
CASSSGVQTTSGRQETQYF	TGTGCCAGCAGCTCGGGTGTCCAAACGACTAGCGGGAGACAAGAGACCCAGTACTTC	TRBJ2-5	NA	TRBV5-4	TRBD2	19
CASSSRETGELFF	TGTGCCAGCAGCTCCAGGGAGACCGGGGAGCTGTTTTTT	TRBJ2-2	NA	TRBV11-2	NA	13
CASSGTLGSGELFF	TGTGCCAGCAGCGGAACGCTGGGGTCCGGGGAGCTGTTTTTT	TRBJ2-2	NA	TRBV5-5	NA	14
CSASWPRDRQETQYF	TGCAGTGCTAGCTGGCCCCGGGACCGCCAAGAGACCCAGTACTTC	TRBJ2-5	few	TRBV20-1	NA	15
CASSSPSGGQETQYF	TGTGCCAGCAGTTCCCCCAGCGGGGGCCAAGAGACCCAGTACTTC	TRBJ2-5	few	TRBV28	TRBD2	15
CASRHIPMNSAQETQYF	TGTGCCAGCAGACACATACCGATGAACAGTGCCCAAGAGACCCAGTACTTC	TRBJ2-5	many	TRBV27	NA	17
CASQATHLRGSYEQYF	TGTGCCAGCCAAGCTACCCATTTGCGGGGGTCCTACGAGCAGTACTTC	TRBJ2-7	many	TRBV7-9	TRBD2	16
CASSQVAADTQYF	TGCGCCAGCAGCCAAGTGGCAGCAGATACGCAGTATTTT	TRBJ2-3	NA	TRBV4-1	NA	13
CSAVGGRTEAFF	TGCAGTGCCGTAGGGGGGAGGACTGAAGCTTTCTTT	TRBJ1-1	NA	TRBV20-1	NA	12
CASSRPRPNSYNEQFF	TGTGCCAGCAGTAGACCCCGACCCAACTCCTACAATGAGCAGTTCTTC	TRBJ2-1	NA	TRBV6-1	NA	16
CSARQTGTTTQGTQYF	TGCAGTGCTAGACAAACCGGGACTACGACACAGGGGACGCAGTATTTT	TRBJ2-3	few	TRBV20-1	NA	16